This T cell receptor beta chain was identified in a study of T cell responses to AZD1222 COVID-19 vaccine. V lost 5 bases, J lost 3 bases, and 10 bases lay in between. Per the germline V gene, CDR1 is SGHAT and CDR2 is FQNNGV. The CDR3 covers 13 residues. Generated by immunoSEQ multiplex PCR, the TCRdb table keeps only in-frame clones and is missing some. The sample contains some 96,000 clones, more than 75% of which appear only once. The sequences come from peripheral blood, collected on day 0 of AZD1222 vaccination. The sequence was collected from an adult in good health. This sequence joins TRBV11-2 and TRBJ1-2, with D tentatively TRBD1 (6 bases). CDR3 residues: CASSVGGDYGYTF. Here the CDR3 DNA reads TGTGCCAGCAGCGTAGGGGGTGACTATGGCTACACCTTC.